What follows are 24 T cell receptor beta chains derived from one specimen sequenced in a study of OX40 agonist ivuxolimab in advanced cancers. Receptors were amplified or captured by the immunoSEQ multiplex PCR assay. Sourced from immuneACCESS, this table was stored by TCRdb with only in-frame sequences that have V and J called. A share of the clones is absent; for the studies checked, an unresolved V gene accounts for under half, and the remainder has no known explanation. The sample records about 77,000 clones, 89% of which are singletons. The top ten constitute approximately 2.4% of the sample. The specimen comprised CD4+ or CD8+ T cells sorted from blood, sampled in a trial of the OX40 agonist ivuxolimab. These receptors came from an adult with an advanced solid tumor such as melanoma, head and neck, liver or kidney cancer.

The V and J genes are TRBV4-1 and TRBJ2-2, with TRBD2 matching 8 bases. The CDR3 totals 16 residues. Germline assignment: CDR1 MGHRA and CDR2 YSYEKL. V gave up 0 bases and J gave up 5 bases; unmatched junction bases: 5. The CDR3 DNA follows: TGCGCCAGCAGCCAAGACGGGGGGGCCGTTACCGGGGAGCTGTTTTTT. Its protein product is CASSQDGGAVTGELFF.

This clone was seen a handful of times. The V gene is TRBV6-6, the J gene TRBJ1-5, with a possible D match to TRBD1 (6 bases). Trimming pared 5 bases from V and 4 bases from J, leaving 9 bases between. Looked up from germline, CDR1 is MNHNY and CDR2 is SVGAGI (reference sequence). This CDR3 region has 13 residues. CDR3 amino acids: CASSDRMNQPQHF. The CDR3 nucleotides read TGTGCCAGCAGTGACAGGATGAATCAGCCCCAGCATTTT.

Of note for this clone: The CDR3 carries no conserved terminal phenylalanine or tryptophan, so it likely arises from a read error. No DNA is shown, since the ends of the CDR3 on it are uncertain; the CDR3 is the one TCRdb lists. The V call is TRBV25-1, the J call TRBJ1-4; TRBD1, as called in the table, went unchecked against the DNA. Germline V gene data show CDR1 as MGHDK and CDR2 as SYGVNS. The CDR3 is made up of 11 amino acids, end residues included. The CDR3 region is CASSHQGGDLR.

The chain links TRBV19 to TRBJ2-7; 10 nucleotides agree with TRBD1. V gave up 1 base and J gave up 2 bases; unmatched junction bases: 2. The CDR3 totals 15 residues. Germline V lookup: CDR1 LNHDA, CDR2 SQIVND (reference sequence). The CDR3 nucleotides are TGTGCCAGTAGTATAGTGGGACAGGGGACCTACGAGCAGTACTTC. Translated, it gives CASSIVGQGTYEQYF.

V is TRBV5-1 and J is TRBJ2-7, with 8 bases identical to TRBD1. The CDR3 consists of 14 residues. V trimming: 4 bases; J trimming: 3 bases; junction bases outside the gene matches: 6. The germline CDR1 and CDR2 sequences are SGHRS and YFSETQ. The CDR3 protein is CASSQGQGFYEQYF. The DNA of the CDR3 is TGCGCCAGCAGCCAAGGACAGGGTTTCTACGAGCAGTACTTC. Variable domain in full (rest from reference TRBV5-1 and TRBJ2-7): KAGVTQTPRYLIKTRGQQVTLSCSPISGHRSVSWYQQTPGQGLQFLFEYFSETQRNKGNFPGRFSGRQFSNSRSEMNVSTLELGDSALYLCASSQGQGFYEQYFGPGTRLTVT.

The CDR3 here is CASSKGGRSYNEQFF. DNA of the CDR3: TGTGCCAGCAGCAAAGGGGGTCGCTCCTACAATGAGCAGTTCTTC. The chain uses TRBV21-1 and TRBJ2-1. TRBV21-1 is classified as a pseudogene. CDR3 length equals 15 residues.

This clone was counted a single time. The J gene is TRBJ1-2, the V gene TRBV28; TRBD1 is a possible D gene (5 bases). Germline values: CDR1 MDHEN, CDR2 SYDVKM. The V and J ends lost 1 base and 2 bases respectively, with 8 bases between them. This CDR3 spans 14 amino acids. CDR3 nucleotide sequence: TGTGCCAGCAGTTTATTCCGGGGGAACTATGGCTACACCTTC. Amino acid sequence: CASSLFRGNYGYTF.

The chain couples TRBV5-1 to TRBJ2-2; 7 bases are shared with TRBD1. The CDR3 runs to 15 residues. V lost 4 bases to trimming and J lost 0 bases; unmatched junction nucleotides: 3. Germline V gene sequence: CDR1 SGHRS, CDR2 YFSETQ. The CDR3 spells CASSTGQTNTGELFF. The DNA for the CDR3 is TGCGCCAGCAGCACGGGACAGACGAACACCGGGGAGCTGTTTTTT.

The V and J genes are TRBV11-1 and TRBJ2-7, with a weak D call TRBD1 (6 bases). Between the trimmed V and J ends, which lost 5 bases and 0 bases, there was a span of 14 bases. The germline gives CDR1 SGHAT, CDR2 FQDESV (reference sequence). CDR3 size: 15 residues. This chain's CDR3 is CASSKDRPLSYEQYF. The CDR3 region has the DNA TGTGCCAGCAGCAAAGACAGGCCTCTCTCCTACGAGCAGTACTTC.

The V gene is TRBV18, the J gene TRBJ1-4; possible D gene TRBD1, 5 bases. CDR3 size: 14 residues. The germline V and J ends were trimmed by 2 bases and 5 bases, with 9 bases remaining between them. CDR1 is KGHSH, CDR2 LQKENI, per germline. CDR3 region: CASSPSGLNEKLFF. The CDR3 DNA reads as TGTGCCAGCTCACCATCAGGGTTAAATGAAAAACTGTTTTTT.

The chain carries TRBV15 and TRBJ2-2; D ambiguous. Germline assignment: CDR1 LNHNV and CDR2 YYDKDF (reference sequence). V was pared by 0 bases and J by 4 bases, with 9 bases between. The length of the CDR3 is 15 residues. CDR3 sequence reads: CATSRDRTVTGELFF. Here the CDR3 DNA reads TGTGCCACCAGCAGAGATCGCACTGTCACCGGGGAGCTGTTTTTT.

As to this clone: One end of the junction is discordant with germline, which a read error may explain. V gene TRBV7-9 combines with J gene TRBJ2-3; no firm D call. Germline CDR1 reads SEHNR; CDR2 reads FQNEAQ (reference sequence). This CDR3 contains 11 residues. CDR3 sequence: CASSSSQSSHF. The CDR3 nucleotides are TGTGCCAGCAGCTCGTCGCAGTCATCGCATTTT.

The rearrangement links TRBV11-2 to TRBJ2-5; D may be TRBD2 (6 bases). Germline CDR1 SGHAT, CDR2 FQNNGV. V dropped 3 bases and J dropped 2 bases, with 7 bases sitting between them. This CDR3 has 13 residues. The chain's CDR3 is CASSFGTQETQYF. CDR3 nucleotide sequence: TGTGCCAGCAGCTTCGGGACTCAAGAGACCCAGTACTTC.

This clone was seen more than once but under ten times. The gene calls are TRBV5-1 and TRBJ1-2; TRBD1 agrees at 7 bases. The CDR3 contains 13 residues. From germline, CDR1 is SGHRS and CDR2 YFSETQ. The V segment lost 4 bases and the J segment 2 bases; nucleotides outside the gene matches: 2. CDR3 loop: CASSPTGNYGYTF. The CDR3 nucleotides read TGCGCCAGCAGCCCGACAGGGAACTATGGCTACACCTTC.

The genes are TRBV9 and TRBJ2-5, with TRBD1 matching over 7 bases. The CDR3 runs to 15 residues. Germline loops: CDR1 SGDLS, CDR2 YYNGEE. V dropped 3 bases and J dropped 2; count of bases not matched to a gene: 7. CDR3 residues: CASSASGQSQETQYF. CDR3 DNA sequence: TGTGCCAGCAGCGCCTCGGGACAGTCACAAGAGACCCAGTACTTC.

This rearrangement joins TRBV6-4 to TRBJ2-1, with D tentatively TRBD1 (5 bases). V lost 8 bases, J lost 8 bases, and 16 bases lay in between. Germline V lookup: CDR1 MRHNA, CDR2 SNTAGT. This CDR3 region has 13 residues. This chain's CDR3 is CASSRQGGYEQFF. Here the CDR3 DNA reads TGTGCCAGCTCCCGCCAGGGCGGTTATGAGCAGTTCTTC.

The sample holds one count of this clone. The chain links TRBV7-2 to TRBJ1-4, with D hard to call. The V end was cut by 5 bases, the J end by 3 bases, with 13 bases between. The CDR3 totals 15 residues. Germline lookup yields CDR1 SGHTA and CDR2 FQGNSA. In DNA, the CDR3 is TGTGCCAGCAGCCCGTCCGGTTGGGCTAATGAAAAACTGTTTTTT. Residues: CASSPSGWANEKLFF.

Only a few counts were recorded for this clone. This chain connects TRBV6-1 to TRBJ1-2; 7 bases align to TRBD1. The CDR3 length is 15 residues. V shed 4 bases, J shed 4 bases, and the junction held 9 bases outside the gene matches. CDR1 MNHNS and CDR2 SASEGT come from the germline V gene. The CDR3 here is CASSVSGGVGYGYTF. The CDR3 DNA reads TGTGCCAGCAGTGTTTCAGGGGGAGTCGGCTATGGCTACACCTTC.

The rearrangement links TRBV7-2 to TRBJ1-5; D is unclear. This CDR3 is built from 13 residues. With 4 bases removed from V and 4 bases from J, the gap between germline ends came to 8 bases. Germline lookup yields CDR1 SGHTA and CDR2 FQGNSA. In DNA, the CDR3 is TGTGCCAGCAGCTCGTTCCTTAATCAGCCCCAGCATTTT. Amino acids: CASSSFLNQPQHF.

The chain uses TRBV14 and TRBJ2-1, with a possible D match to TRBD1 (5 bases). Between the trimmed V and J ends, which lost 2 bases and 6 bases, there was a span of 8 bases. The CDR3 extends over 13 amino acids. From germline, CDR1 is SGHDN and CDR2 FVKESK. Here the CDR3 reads CASSQRGPNEQFF. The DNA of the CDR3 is TGTGCCAGCAGCCAAAGGGGTCCCAATGAGCAGTTCTTC.

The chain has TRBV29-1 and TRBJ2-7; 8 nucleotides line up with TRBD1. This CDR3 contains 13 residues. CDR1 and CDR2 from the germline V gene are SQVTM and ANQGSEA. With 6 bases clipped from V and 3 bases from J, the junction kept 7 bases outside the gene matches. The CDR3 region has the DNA TGCAGCGTCCGGACAGGGCCTCGCTACGAGCAGTACTTC. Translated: CSVRTGPRYEQYF.

CDR3 sequence reads: CASSKGARVETQYF. The CDR3 nucleotides read TGTGCCAGCAGCAAAGGGGCCCGCGTGGAGACCCAGTACTTC. The genes are TRBV21-1 and TRBJ2-5; the table's D call TRBD1 went unverified against the DNA. TRBV21-1 is a pseudogene locus. The CDR3 runs to 14 residues.

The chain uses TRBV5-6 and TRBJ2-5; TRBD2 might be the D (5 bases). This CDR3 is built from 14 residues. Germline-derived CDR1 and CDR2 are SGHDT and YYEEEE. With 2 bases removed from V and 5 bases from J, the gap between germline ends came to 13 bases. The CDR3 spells CASSFRTGVETQYF. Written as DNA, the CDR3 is TGTGCCAGCAGCTTTAGGACTGGCGTTGAGACCCAGTACTTC. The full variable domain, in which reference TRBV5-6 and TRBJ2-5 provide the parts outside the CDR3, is DAGVTQSPTHLIKTRGQQVTLRCSPKSGHDTVSWYQQALGQGPQFIFQYYEEEERQRGNFPDRFSGHQFPNYSSELNVNALLLGDSALYLCASSFRTGVETQYFGPGTRLLVL.

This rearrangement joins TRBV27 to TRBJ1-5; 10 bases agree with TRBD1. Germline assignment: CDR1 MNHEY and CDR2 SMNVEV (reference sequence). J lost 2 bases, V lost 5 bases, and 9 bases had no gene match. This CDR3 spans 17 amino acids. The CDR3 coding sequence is TGTGCCAGCAGTCCTCTCCGACAGGGGGCTGGCAATCAGCCCCAGCATTTT. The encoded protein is CASSPLRQGAGNQPQHF.